The clone carrying this TCR beta chain was found many times. Its specificity is unknown. The source of the sample is a study of early T cells in non-severe SARS-CoV-2 infection. Background on the study: Bulk RNA isolated from unsorted whole blood underwent sequencing; chains were not paired. Study results and caveats: Matching results from VDJdb favored anti-spike CD8 responses, leaving private and CD4 specificities undetected.

Unique molecular identifiers tagged individual cDNA molecules. TCRdb recomputed calls from the 5' RACE reads with MiXCR, one row per CDR3 protein. Of fewer than 110,000 distinct CDR3 sequences listed, 8.5% to 14% are singletons. V shed 6 bases and J shed 0 bases, with 2 bases lying between them. The CDR3 extends over 12 amino acids. In germline, CDR1 is ENHRY, CDR2 SYGVKD. Source material: whole blood. This clonotype was obtained from an adult who was a healthcare worker with PCR-confirmed SARS-CoV-2 infection or an uninfected control (not recorded which). The chain employs TRBV10-3 and TRBJ2-2; no reliable D call. The CDR3 DNA reads TGTGCCATCAGCGCGAACACCGGGGAGCTGTTTTTT. It codes for CAISANTGELFF.